This record concerns one T cell receptor (beta chain) sequence. How the authors handled the data: For nucleated cells, counts were estimated from reference gene primer amplification. The repertoire was sequenced with immunoSEQ multiplex PCR; TCRdb's copy has only in-frame clones and lacks some. The V and J calls and clone size were taken over from that table, and D and trimming were inferred from the DNA. The table records about 140,000 clones, almost 90% of them present only once. This sample stems from a study of blood T cell repertoires in COVID-19. The CDR3 has 16 amino acids. The germline V gene has CDR1 MDHEN and CDR2 SYDVKM. V shed 6 bases and J shed 4 bases, with 21 bases lying between them.

The sequenced material came from peripheral blood. The TCR sequence derives from a man between 50 and 59 years old with active or convalescent COVID-19. This chain links TRBV28 with TRBJ1-2; D possibly corresponds to TRBD1 (5 bases). CDR3: CASRGQVVREVYGYTF. CDR3 coding DNA: TGTGCCAGCAGGGGGCAAGTAGTCAGGGAGGTCTATGGCTACACCTTC.